The clone carrying this T cell receptor beta chain has only a few counts. Its antigen is not known. This entry is derived from a study of cytomegalovirus exposure and HLA in healthy donors. Study results and limitations: A few chains tied to CMV proved CMV antigen-specific in vitro. Rare TCR sequences dominated, though some public TCRs recurred in many donors.

In germline, CDR1 is MNHEY, CDR2 SVGAGI. The length of the CDR3 is 13 residues. The V gene lost 8 bases and the J gene lost 3 bases, with 13 bases spanning the gap. PCR employed 60 Vbeta and 13 Jbeta primers. TCRdb keeps only in-frame clones here, not all; method: immunoSEQ multiplex PCR. The table has under 200,000 clones, roughly 82% seen once. This receptor was identified in a man aged 50 or older in good health and CMV-seropositive. The genes are TRBV6-5 and TRBJ1-1; no clear D. Source material: PBMCs. CDR3 nucleotides: TGTGCCAGCCTGAGAGGGCACGACACTGAAGCTTTCTTT. Translation gives CASLRGHDTEAFF.